This T cell receptor beta chain stems from a study of T cell responses to AZD1222 COVID-19 vaccine. General observations from the study: The study sampled repertoires only after the peak T cell response. Nearly half of the spike-specific TCRs reportedly recognize variant regions that carry no mutations. A mostly white British donor set with more females was recruited, and clonal diversity was possibly underestimated.

The V segment lost 5 bases and the J segment 5 bases; nucleotides outside the gene matches: 4. CDR3 length: 16 residues. The V gene's germline CDR1 is MRHNA and CDR2 SNTAGT. Details on this clone: What it binds is unknown.

TCRdb's copy holds only in-frame clones and misses some; the assay was immunoSEQ multiplex PCR. The table lists 100,000 to 150,000 clones, 90% of them singletons, with about 4.5% in the top ten. The V call is TRBV6-4, the J call TRBJ2-1, with 15 bases fitting TRBD2. The TCR comes from an adult in good health. Sequenced here: peripheral blood, sampled on day 0 of MenACWY control vaccination. In nucleotides, the CDR3 is TGTGCCAGCAGTCGGACTAGCGGGGGGGTCGACAATGAGCAGTTCTTC. This encodes CASSRTSGGVDNEQFF.